Below, 24 T cell receptor beta chains from the same sample are listed, as sequenced in a study of identical twins. Each CDR3 protein is one row after TCRdb ran MiXCR on the 5' RACE reads. This table has around 340,000 distinct CDR3 sequences, about 9% appearing once. The material sequenced was naive T cells sorted from blood. The receptors stem from a woman aged 45-65 years in good health.

The chain uses TRBV21-1 and TRBJ2-7; the DNA was not used to check the table's D call, TRBD2. TRBV21-1 is listed as a pseudogene. CDR3 length: 15 amino acids. CDR3 sequence (DNA): TGTGCCAGCAGCAACCTCCTAGCGGGACGCTACGAGCAGTACGTC. It codes for CASSNLLAGRYEQYV.

V usage is TRBV3-1 and J usage is TRBJ2-2; 11 nucleotides line up with TRBD2. Losses at the gene ends were 0 bases for V and 3 bases for J; bases not matched to a gene: 3. This CDR3 spans 17 amino acids. CDR1 is LGHDT, CDR2 YNNKEL, per germline (reference sequence). The CDR3 protein is CASSQELAGAYTGELFF. The CDR3 coding sequence is TGTGCCAGCAGCCAAGAACTAGCGGGAGCGTACACCGGGGAGCTGTTTTTT.

The rearrangement joins TRBV12-3 or TRBV12-4 to TRBJ2-7; a weak D match, TRBD2 (7 bases). V lost 7 bases to trimming and J lost 7 bases, with 20 bases between them. The CDR3 runs to 14 residues. The CDR3 spells CASNLLGGLGEQYF. The CDR3 DNA follows: TGTGCCAGCAACCTCCTGGGGGGGCTCGGGGAGCAGTACTTC.

J is TRBJ1-3 and V is TRBV2; D gene ambiguous. CDR1 and CDR2 from the germline V gene are SNHLY and FYNNEI. V was cut by 0 bases and J by 3 bases, with 9 bases left in between. CDR3 length: 15 residues. The CDR3 DNA sequence: TGTGCCAGCAGTGAAGCGTGGAGAGTTGGAAACACCATATATTTT. Amino acids: CASSEAWRVGNTIYF.

The chain links TRBV14 to TRBJ2-3, with D possibly TRBD1 on 5 matching bases. Trimming took off 6 bases at V and 8 bases at J, with 15 bases between the two ends. Germline CDR1 reads SGHDN; CDR2 reads FVKESK. This CDR3 comprises 13 residues. Written as DNA, the CDR3 is TGTGCCAGCAGTGGGGCTGTTCTAGGTACGCAGTATTTT. Translated, it gives CASSGAVLGTQYF. The whole variable domain, remainder taken from reference TRBV14 and TRBJ2-3, is EAGVTQFPSHSVIEKGQTVTLRCDPISGHDNLYWYRRVMGKEIKFLLHFVKESKQDESGMPNNRFLAERTGGTYSTLKVQPAELEDSGVYFCASSGAVLGTQYFGPGTRLTVL.

V and J are TRBV7-2 and TRBJ2-1; D is possibly TRBD2 (5 bases). The CDR3 has 14 amino acids. The V end lost 6 bases, the J end lost 2 bases, and 11 bases lay between the germline ends. Germline V lookup: CDR1 SGHTA, CDR2 FQGNSA. The CDR3 reads CASSRGMTYNEQFF. Here the CDR3 DNA reads TGTGCCAGCAGTAGAGGGATGACCTACAATGAGCAGTTCTTC.

The table lists this clonotype with a few counts. This chain uses TRBV7-9 with TRBJ1-1; the D gene is possibly TRBD1 (5 bases). Germline assignment: CDR1 SEHNR and CDR2 FQNEAQ (reference sequence). The CDR3 has 15 residues. The ends were cut back, 6 bases at V and 1 base at J, with 15 bases in the middle. Here the CDR3 DNA reads TGTGCCAGCAGTTGGGACGGCTTGAGGAACACTGAAGCTTTCTTT. Translated, it gives CASSWDGLRNTEAFF.

This clonotype was picked up many times. V is TRBV7-9 and J is TRBJ2-1; D perhaps matches TRBD2 (5 bases). CDR3 length: 16 residues. The V end was cut by 5 bases, the J end by 5 bases, with 19 bases between. Germline loops: CDR1 SEHNR, CDR2 FQNEAQ (reference sequence). The CDR3 DNA reads TGTGCCAGCAGCCCCCGGACCCCTGAGGGTCACAATGAGCAGTTCTTC. Translating it yields CASSPRTPEGHNEQFF.

This clonotype was recorded a few times. The V gene is TRBV29-1, the J gene TRBJ2-6; D is unresolved. The CDR3 spans 13 residues. V was trimmed by 6 bases and J by 0 bases, leaving 6 bases between them. Germline CDR1 is SQVTM and CDR2 is ANQGSEA. This CDR3 is CSVALSGANVLTF. CDR3 DNA: TGCAGCGTCGCCCTCTCTGGGGCCAACGTCCTGACTTTC.

This clonotype came up many times. This chain connects TRBV7-8 to TRBJ2-7; TRBD1 aligns across 8 bases. CDR3 length: 15 residues. Germline loops: CDR1 SGHVS, CDR2 FQNEAQ. J gave up 4 bases and V 2 bases, and 7 bases lay outside the gene matches. Here the CDR3 reads CASSLSPGGQYEQYV. The DNA of the CDR3 is TGTGCCAGCAGCTTAAGCCCAGGGGGCCAATACGAGCAGTACGTC.

This clonotype was recorded a few times. The gene calls are TRBV29-1 and TRBJ2-1, with D possibly matching TRBD2 (6 bases). The CDR3 spans 16 residues. Germline CDR1 reads SQVTM; CDR2 reads ANQGSEA. V was pared by 8 bases and J by 5 bases, with 25 bases between. In nucleotides, the CDR3 is TGCAGCCTTACCGCTCCCCGTCCAGGGACTGACAATGAGCAGTTCTTC. Its protein product is CSLTAPRPGTDNEQFF.

The rearrangement links TRBV7-2 to TRBJ2-7, with TRBD2 identical over 10 bases. CDR1 and CDR2 (germline): SGHTA, FQGNSA. The CDR3 totals 18 residues. V lost 3 bases, J lost 3 bases, and 14 bases stayed unmatched. CDR3 DNA: TGTGCCAGCAGCTTGTACAAAGCGGGAGGGCCGGCTTTCTACGAGCAGTACTTC. Translating it yields CASSLYKAGGPAFYEQYF.

This clonotype was counted only a few times. The rearrangement links TRBV12-3 or TRBV12-4 to TRBJ2-5; weak D call: TRBD2 (5 bases). The CDR3 has 14 amino acids. V lost 3 bases and J lost 3, with 11 bases in between. Written as DNA, the CDR3 is TGTGCCAGCAGTTTTGAGGTCGGGGAAGAGACCCAGTACTTC. Amino acids: CASSFEVGEETQYF.

This clonotype was counted only a few times. V and J are TRBV19 and TRBJ2-1; 9 bases fit TRBD2. Germline-derived CDR1 and CDR2 are LNHDA and SQIVND (reference sequence). The CDR3 spans 15 residues. The trim removed 3 bases at V and 3 bases at J, leaving 3 bases unmatched. The CDR3 spells CASSMDSGSYNEQFF. The DNA for the CDR3 is TGTGCCAGTAGTATGGATAGCGGGAGCTACAATGAGCAGTTCTTC. The entire variable domain, with the rest obtained from reference TRBV19 and TRBJ2-1, is as follows: DGGITQSPKYLFRKEGQNVTLSCEQNLNHDAMYWYRQDPGQGLRLIYYSQIVNDFQKGDIAEGYSVSREKKESFPLTVTSAQKNPTAFYLCASSMDSGSYNEQFFGPGTRLTVL.

This clonotype was detected ten times or more. V gene TRBV5-1 combines with J gene TRBJ1-6, with a tentative D call TRBD1 (6 bases). V was cut by 4 bases and J by 7 bases, with 15 bases left in between. CDR1 and CDR2 (germline): SGHRS, YFSETQ. The CDR3 extends over 15 amino acids. The CDR3 region is CASSHGDTGNSPLHF. CDR3 bases: TGCGCCAGCAGCCACGGGGACACTGGGAATTCACCCCTCCACTTT.

J is TRBJ1-2 and V is TRBV30, with D unresolved. Germline assignment: CDR1 GTSNPN and CDR2 SVGIG (reference sequence). Trimming left V 7 bases short and J 2 bases short, with 20 bases between. The CDR3 is made up of 15 amino acids. CDR3 in DNA: TGTGCCTTAATTCGCGGACTACAAGAGAACTATGGCTACACCTTC. Its protein product is CALIRGLQENYGYTF.

This chain links TRBV25-1 with TRBJ1-2; perhaps TRBD1 as D (6 bases). The CDR3 is 16 residues long. Germline CDR1 reads MGHDK; CDR2 reads SYGVNS. Trimming removed 2 bases at V and 3 bases at J, with 16 bases between. CDR3 DNA sequence: TGTGCCAGCAGTGAACAGATCGGGGGCGATTACTATGGCTACACCTTC. Translated, it gives CASSEQIGGDYYGYTF.

This clonotype came up a few times. The chain uses TRBV5-5 and TRBJ2-5, with a tentative D call TRBD2 (5 bases). Germline CDR1 reads SGHKS; CDR2 reads YYEKEE (reference sequence). The V and J ends lost 3 bases and 5 bases respectively, with 11 bases between them. This CDR3 comprises 13 residues. CDR3: CASSWELGETQYF. Written as DNA, the CDR3 is TGTGCCAGCAGCTGGGAGCTCGGCGAGACCCAGTACTTC.

This clonotype was seen at least ten times. The chain uses TRBV27 and TRBJ1-3, with unresolved D. Trimming removed 5 bases at V and 4 bases at J, with 15 bases between. Germline CDR1 MNHEY, CDR2 SMNVEV (reference sequence). The CDR3 spans 15 residues. The CDR3 bases are TGTGCCAGCAGTCTCAATCCCGACCCAGGAAACACCATATATTTT. Its translation is CASSLNPDPGNTIYF.

This clonotype was seen a handful of times. The chain recombines TRBV6-5 with TRBJ1-2; 7 bases fit TRBD1. The length of the CDR3 is 14 residues. V lost 7 bases to trimming and J lost 0 bases; unmatched junction nucleotides: 5. The germline V gene encodes CDR1 MNHEY and CDR2 SVGAGI. For the CDR3, the DNA is TGTGCCAGCACCCACAGGGGTTCTAACTATGGCTACACCTTC. It specifies CASTHRGSNYGYTF.

This clonotype was recorded at least ten times. V usage is TRBV20-1 and J usage is TRBJ1-4; D not certain. In germline, CDR1 is DFQATT, CDR2 SNEGSKA (reference sequence). The CDR3 has 16 residues. Trimming cost V 1 base and J 0 bases, with 12 bases left between them. CDR3 in amino acids: CSARVGRISTNEKLFF. Written as DNA, the CDR3 is TGCAGTGCTAGAGTGGGGAGGATATCAACTAATGAAAAACTGTTTTTT.

The chain has TRBV2 and TRBJ2-7; TRBD1 is a possible D gene (7 bases). Trimming cost V 8 bases and J 3 bases, with 14 bases left between them. Germline-derived CDR1 and CDR2 are SNHLY and FYNNEI. The CDR3 is made up of 13 amino acids. The CDR3 sequence: CASGPQGGYEQYF. In DNA, the CDR3 is TGTGCCAGCGGCCCCCAGGGGGGCTACGAGCAGTACTTC.

This clonotype was counted only a few times. The V gene is TRBV5-5, the J gene TRBJ2-1; 12 bases align to TRBD2. The V gene end was trimmed by 4 bases and the J gene end by 9 bases; junction bases not matched to a gene: 8. This CDR3 is 15 amino acids long. Germline CDR1 SGHKS, CDR2 YYEKEE (reference sequence). CDR3 DNA: TGTGCCAGCAGCCACGGACTAGCGGGAATTGGTGAGCAGTTCTTC. It translates to CASSHGLAGIGEQFF.

The V call is TRBV29-1, the J call TRBJ2-1; 8 bases line up with TRBD1. V shed 4 bases, J shed 2 bases, and the junction held 4 bases outside the gene matches. The CDR3 is made up of 14 amino acids. CDR1 is SQVTM, CDR2 ANQGSEA, per germline. Here the CDR3 DNA reads TGCAGCGTTGTGGCCAGGGGGCCCTACAATGAGCAGTTCTTC. It encodes CSVVARGPYNEQFF.